The entry below describes one T cell receptor (beta chain). The antigen is undetermined. This entry belongs to a study of T-cell memory formation after mild COVID-19. Study findings and constraints: Unconfirmed was the SARS-CoV-2 specificity of second-wave clones that peaked on day 37. Detection of some responders pre-infection suggested pre-existing cross-reactive memory T cells participated.

5'RACE, which relied on constant-segment primers, yielded TCR alpha and TCR beta cDNA libraries carrying sample barcodes and UMIs. MiXCR, run by TCRdb on the 5' RACE reads, gives a single entry per CDR3 protein. The table includes roughly 130,000 distinct CDR3 sequences, 15% to 20% detected once. Germline-derived CDR1 and CDR2 are SEHNR and FQNEAQ (reference sequence). V lost 5 bases to trimming and J lost 7 bases, with 14 bases between them. The CDR3 extends over 14 amino acids. This receptor was identified in a man younger than 35 who had mild COVID-19 (a few samples of this study predate the infection). Cell type and time point are not known. V gene TRBV7-9 combines with J gene TRBJ1-4; the D is unclear. Sequencing was done on a sample of PBMCs or a T cell subset sorted from them (not recorded which). DNA of the CDR3: TGTGCCAGCAGCCCTTGGGTTTTTGGTGAAAAACTGTTTTTT. This encodes CASSPWVFGEKLFF.